This T cell receptor beta chain was identified in a study of cytomegalovirus exposure and HLA in healthy donors. Study-wide context: The use of the same platform for the 95 to 150 validation repertoires and the roughly 730 first-cohort repertoires was reported by a later analysis.

The table came from immunoSEQ multiplex PCR; TCRdb's copy has only in-frame clones and leaves some out. Found here are over 150,000 clones, roughly 90% of them singletons; the top ten hold 4% to 4.5%. CDR3 length: 13 amino acids. Germline V gene lookup returns CDR1 SNHLY and CDR2 FYNNEI. Trimming took 8 bases from V and 4 from J; bases not matched to a gene: 5. Sequenced: PBMCs. The chain recombines TRBV2 with TRBJ2-7; TRBD2 matches at 10 bases. This TCR derives from a man aged 18 to 35 in good health and CMV-seropositive. The CDR3 bases are TGTGCCAGCCGGACTAGCGGAATTTACGAGCAGTACTTC. Amino acid sequence: CASRTSGIYEQYF.